The 30 T cell receptor beta chains in this list originate from one sample, sequenced in a study of blood T cell repertoires in COVID-19. Measured with immunoSEQ multiplex PCR; TCRdb has only the in-frame clones, and not every one. The top ten hold around 3% of the sample, which has 200,000 or so clones, about 88% seen once. Sequenced material: peripheral blood. The receptors derive from a man aged 45-65 years who had recovered from COVID-19.

This rearrangement joins TRBV18 to TRBJ2-5; 8 bases are a match to TRBD2. V shed 1 base, J shed 1 base, and the junction held 8 bases outside the gene matches. This CDR3 comprises 17 residues. Germline values: CDR1 KGHSH, CDR2 LQKENI. CDR3 nucleotide sequence: TGTGCCAGCTCACCACTCTTGGCTAGCGGGCTCCAAGAGACCCAGTACTTC. It encodes CASSPLLASGLQETQYF. The full variable domain, in which reference TRBV18 and TRBJ2-5 provide the parts outside the CDR3, is NAGVMQNPRHLVRRRGQEARLRCSPMKGHSHVYWYRQLPEEGLKFMVYLQKENIIDESGMPKERFSAEFPKEGPSILRIQQVVRGDSAAYFCASSPLLASGLQETQYFGPGTRLLVL.

This chain joins TRBV9 and TRBJ1-5; D is unclear. The germline V and J ends were trimmed by 2 bases and 1 base, with 10 bases remaining between them. The CDR3 runs to 15 residues. In germline, CDR1 is SGDLS, CDR2 YYNGEE. The CDR3 DNA reads as TGTGCCAGCAGCGTGCAGCGGCAGAGCAATCAGCCCCAGCATTTT. Protein sequence: CASSVQRQSNQPQHF.

The V and J genes are TRBV28 and TRBJ1-4; TRBD1 agrees at 9 bases. CDR1 and CDR2 (germline): MDHEN, SYDVKM. The CDR3 extends over 14 amino acids. V lost 6 bases, J lost 7 bases, and 6 bases stayed unmatched. The chain's CDR3 is CASRQGASVEKLFF. The CDR3 nucleotides read TGTGCCAGCAGACAGGGGGCTTCGGTTGAAAAACTGTTTTTT.

The CDR3 loop is CASSLLSRGLLNTEAFF. The CDR3 region has the DNA TGTGCCAGCAGTTTGCTGTCCAGGGGGCTTTTGAACACTGAAGCTTTCTTT. This chain uses TRBV28 with TRBJ1-1, with 8 bases identical to TRBD1. The V gene end was trimmed by 3 bases and the J gene end by 0 bases; junction bases not matched to a gene: 9. CDR1 MDHEN and CDR2 SYDVKM come from the germline V gene. This CDR3 has 17 residues. Together with reference TRBV28 and TRBJ1-1, the CDR3 gives the full variable domain: DVKVTQSSRYLVKRTGEKVFLECVQDMDHENMFWYRQDPGLGLRLIYFSYDVKMKEKGDIPEGYSVSREKKERFSLILESASTNQTSMYLCASSLLSRGLLNTEAFFGQGTRLTVV.

This chain uses TRBV19 with TRBJ1-1; 12 bases map to TRBD1. V gave up 5 bases and J gave up 1 base; unmatched junction bases: 5. The CDR3 runs 16 residues. Germline-derived CDR1 and CDR2 are LNHDA and SQIVND (reference sequence). The CDR3 spells CASSHRDRGPNTEAFF. In nucleotides, the CDR3 is TGTGCCAGTAGTCACCGGGACAGGGGGCCGAACACTGAAGCTTTCTTT.

This sequence joins TRBV28 and TRBJ2-1; D is possibly TRBD2 (6 bases). The CDR3 runs 17 residues. The V end was cut by 6 bases, the J end by 5 bases, with 23 bases between. CDR1 and CDR2 (germline): MDHEN, SYDVKM. CDR3 bases: TGTGCCAGCAGCTTCTTCGGAACTAGCCATTTTCACAATGAGCAGTTCTTC. Its translation: CASSFFGTSHFHNEQFF.

V gene TRBV7-2 combines with J gene TRBJ2-7; the D is unclear. The CDR3 spans 12 residues. Germline CDR1 and CDR2: SGHTA and FQGNSA. The V and J ends lost 0 bases and 6 bases respectively, with 6 bases between them. The DNA of the CDR3 is TGTGCCAGCAGCTTAGCAAAGAGCGAGCAGTACTTC. This encodes CASSLAKSEQYF.

The chain links TRBV28 to TRBJ1-1, with no clear D. Germline assignment: CDR1 MDHEN and CDR2 SYDVKM. V was clipped by 6 bases and J by 0 bases, with 11 bases between them. The CDR3 has 14 residues. CDR3 sequence reads: CASSQDTLNTEAFF. Here the CDR3 DNA reads TGTGCCAGCAGCCAAGACACCTTGAACACTGAAGCTTTCTTT.

The genes are TRBV30 and TRBJ2-3; no clear D. Germline V CDR1 and CDR2: GTSNPN, SVGIG (reference sequence). V shed 0 bases and J shed 4 bases, with 14 bases lying between them. The CDR3 is 15 residues long. Here the CDR3 DNA reads TGTGCCTGGAGTGTACGACTTCTCCCCCCAGATACGCAGTATTTT. Protein product: CAWSVRLLPPDTQYF.

The J gene is TRBJ1-5, the V gene TRBV6-5; D gene unclear. The germline V gene encodes CDR1 MNHEY and CDR2 SVGAGI. Between the trimmed V and J ends, which lost 6 bases and 7 bases, there was a span of 16 bases. The CDR3 sequence is 14 residues long. The CDR3 DNA reads TGTGCCAGCAGGATGGACTGGATGGGACAGCCCCAGCATTTT. Residues: CASRMDWMGQPQHF.

This chain uses TRBV11-2 with TRBJ1-6; D unresolved. Germline V CDR1 and CDR2: SGHAT, FQNNGV. Trimming pared 4 bases from V and 7 bases from J, leaving 8 bases between. CDR3 length: 13 residues. CDR3 amino acids: CASSSNRNSPLHF. CDR3 nucleotides: TGTGCCAGCAGCTCAAATCGGAATTCACCCCTCCACTTT. Full variable domain (missing parts from reference TRBV11-2 and TRBJ1-6): EAGVAQSPRYKIIEKRQSVAFWCNPISGHATLYWYQQILGQGPKLLIQFQNNGVVDDSQLPKDRFSAERLKGVDSTLKIQPAKLEDSAVYLCASSSNRNSPLHFGNGTRLTVT.

The table lists this clone with a count of one. The V and J genes are TRBV4-1 and TRBJ1-5; 7 bases agree with TRBD1. Germline lookup yields CDR1 MGHRA and CDR2 YSYEKL. Trimming cost V 4 bases and J 4 bases; bases outside gene matches: 7. This CDR3 contains 15 residues. In DNA form, the CDR3 reads TGCGCCAGCAGCCGCTCGGGACAGCAAAATCAGCCCCAGCATTTT. As protein: CASSRSGQQNQPQHF.

The V and J genes are TRBV5-1 and TRBJ2-7, with 9 bases lining up with TRBD1. Germline V gene lookup returns CDR1 SGHRS and CDR2 YFSETQ. This CDR3 has 16 amino acids. J gave up 3 bases and V 3 bases, and 10 bases lay outside the gene matches. The CDR3 DNA follows: TGCGCCAGCAGCTCAAACCCCCCGGGACAGGGCTACGAGCAGTACTTC. It specifies CASSSNPPGQGYEQYF.

The chain links TRBV28 to TRBJ2-7; D might be TRBD2 (7 bases). Trimming removed 6 bases at V and 6 bases at J, with 18 bases between. The CDR3 is 14 amino acids. Per the germline V gene, CDR1 is MDHEN and CDR2 is SYDVKM. The CDR3 protein is CASSAPGGGGEQYF. CDR3 nucleotides: TGTGCCAGCAGCGCCCCTGGCGGGGGCGGCGAGCAGTACTTC.

The V gene is TRBV6-4, the J gene TRBJ2-2; 7 bases align to TRBD1. Germline loops: CDR1 MRHNA, CDR2 SNTAGT. The V segment lost 6 bases and the J segment 5 bases; nucleotides outside the gene matches: 6. The CDR3 extends over 14 amino acids. DNA for the CDR3: TGTGCCAGCAGAGGGACAGCTAATACCGGGGAGCTGTTTTTT. Translated: CASRGTANTGELFF.

J is TRBJ2-1 and V is TRBV27; TRBD2 matches 12 bases. CDR1 and CDR2 from the germline V gene are MNHEY and SMNVEV (reference sequence). This CDR3 contains 15 residues. With 6 bases clipped from V and 8 bases from J, the junction kept 8 bases outside the gene matches. Here the CDR3 DNA reads TGTGCCAGCAGGTTACTAGCGGGAGGTCGGGATGAGCAGTTCTTC. This sequence encodes CASRLLAGGRDEQFF.

The genes are TRBV7-2 and TRBJ2-1; 7 positions agree with TRBD2. Looked up from germline, CDR1 is SGHTA and CDR2 is FQGNSA. The V gene end was trimmed by 1 base and the J gene end by 4 bases; junction bases not matched to a gene: 7. The CDR3 runs to 16 residues. This CDR3 reads CASSLGTAGRYNEQFF. CDR3 in DNA: TGTGCCAGCAGCTTAGGTACAGCGGGGAGGTACAATGAGCAGTTCTTC.

The rearrangement uses TRBV28 and TRBJ2-7, with D maybe TRBD2 (6 bases). Germline values: CDR1 MDHEN, CDR2 SYDVKM. V lost 4 bases and J 1 base, leaving 14 bases between the germline ends. CDR3 length: 15 amino acids. As DNA, the CDR3 is TGTGCCAGCAGTTCGCTAGCGCCAGCATCCTACGAGCAGTACTTC. Protein product: CASSSLAPASYEQYF. Looking up the rest from reference TRBV28 and TRBJ2-7 gives the full variable domain: DVKVTQSSRYLVKRTGEKVFLECVQDMDHENMFWYRQDPGLGLRLIYFSYDVKMKEKGDIPEGYSVSREKKERFSLILESASTNQTSMYLCASSSLAPASYEQYFGPGTRLTVT.

The V gene is TRBV27, the J gene TRBJ2-7; D gene ambiguous. The length of the CDR3 is 15 residues. Germline-derived CDR1 and CDR2 are MNHEY and SMNVEV (reference sequence). V dropped 0 bases and J dropped 0 bases, with 9 bases sitting between them. This CDR3 reads CASSLSSTSSYEQYF. The CDR3, as DNA: TGTGCCAGCAGTTTATCGTCCACGAGCTCCTACGAGCAGTACTTC.

V and J are TRBV28 and TRBJ2-2; 9 nucleotides agree with TRBD2. In germline, CDR1 is MDHEN, CDR2 SYDVKM. V dropped 6 bases and J dropped 9; count of bases not matched to a gene: 8. The CDR3 length is 14 residues. The DNA for the CDR3 is TGTGCCAGCAGCCCCCCCCCTAGCGGGAGGGAGCTGTTTTTT. Translated: CASSPPPSGRELFF.

This chain joins TRBV19 and TRBJ2-4; possible D gene TRBD2, 7 bases. Germline V gives CDR1 LNHDA, CDR2 SQIVND (reference sequence). Between the trimmed V and J ends, which lost 3 bases and 1 base, there was a span of 13 bases. This CDR3 has 16 residues. CDR3 sequence (DNA): TGTGCCAGTAGTATGGGAGGGGGGGAGGCCAAAAACATTCAGTACTTC. It yields the protein CASSMGGGEAKNIQYF.

This clone was seen a few times. The CDR3 reads CASSPGGLACYEQYF. In DNA form, the CDR3 reads TGTGCCAGCAGCCCCGGTGGACTAGCGTGCTACGAGCAGTACTTC. The chain recombines TRBV5-4 with TRBJ2-7, with 9 bases identical to TRBD2. Germline assignment: CDR1 SGHNT and CDR2 YYREEE (reference sequence). The CDR3 runs to 15 residues. The ends lost 4 bases at V and 3 bases at J; junction bases unmatched: 8.

In this sample, this clone turned up a few times. Other DNA sequences from this sample encode an identical CDR3 as well. The gene calls are TRBV28 and TRBJ2-5; D may be TRBD2 (7 bases). Trimming removed 3 bases from V and 4 bases from J, with 12 bases in between. CDR3 length: 14 residues. The germline V gene has CDR1 MDHEN and CDR2 SYDVKM. CDR3 amino acids: CASSFPGGRETQYF. In nucleotides, the CDR3 is TGTGCCAGCAGTTTCCCGGGGGGCCGAGAGACCCAGTACTTC.

This clone was detected a few times. The rearrangement joins TRBV15 to TRBJ1-5; D call uncertain. The CDR3 sequence is 16 residues long. Germline CDR1 LNHNV, CDR2 YYDKDF (reference sequence). Trimming removed 5 bases from V and 2 bases from J, with 16 bases in between. The CDR3 region is CATSDARRSGNQPQHF. The CDR3 nucleotides are TGTGCCACCAGCGACGCCCGGAGAAGCGGCAATCAGCCCCAGCATTTT.

The chain combines TRBV18 with TRBJ2-2, with 8 bases lining up with TRBD1. The J segment lost 4 bases and the V segment lost 3 bases, leaving 4 bases of the junction unmatched. This CDR3 spans 15 amino acids. Germline loops: CDR1 KGHSH, CDR2 LQKENI. The CDR3 sequence: CASSPKTGATGELFF. DNA for the CDR3: TGTGCCAGCTCACCGAAGACAGGGGCCACCGGGGAGCTGTTTTTT. Using reference TRBV18 and TRBJ2-2 for the parts outside the CDR3, the full variable domain is NAGVMQNPRHLVRRRGQEARLRCSPMKGHSHVYWYRQLPEEGLKFMVYLQKENIIDESGMPKERFSAEFPKEGPSILRIQQVVRGDSAAYFCASSPKTGATGELFFGEGSRLTVL.

The rearrangement joins TRBV19 to TRBJ2-2, with TRBD2 matching over 15 bases. Germline lookup yields CDR1 LNHDA and CDR2 SQIVND (reference sequence). The length of the CDR3 is 20 residues. V gave up 6 bases and J gave up 6 bases; unmatched junction bases: 17. The CDR3: CASSHTRTSGRALIPGELFF. Written as DNA, the CDR3 is TGTGCCAGTAGCCATACCCGGACTAGCGGGAGGGCCCTGATTCCCGGGGAGCTGTTTTTT.

This rearrangement joins TRBV19 to TRBJ1-6; 9 positions agree with TRBD1. V shed 8 bases and J 6 bases; nucleotides not matched to a gene: 5. The CDR3 has 14 residues. Germline V gives CDR1 LNHDA, CDR2 SQIVND (reference sequence). CDR3 protein: CASAIQGANSPLHF. The CDR3 region has the DNA TGTGCCAGTGCGATACAGGGGGCTAATTCACCCCTCCACTTT.

This clone has a handful of counts. In DNA form, the CDR3 reads TGTGCCAGCAGTTCCATTTCCAGGACAGGGGGCTCGGGCAATCAGCCCCAGCATTTT. Translating it yields CASSSISRTGGSGNQPQHF. The rearrangement links TRBV28 to TRBJ1-5; 11 nucleotides align to TRBD1. V lost 4 bases, J lost 2 bases, and 13 bases stayed unmatched. Germline-derived CDR1 and CDR2 are MDHEN and SYDVKM. The CDR3 covers 19 residues.

This sequence joins TRBV5-1 and TRBJ1-2, with unresolved D. The V and J ends lost 4 bases and 7 bases respectively, with 14 bases between them. From germline, CDR1 is SGHRS and CDR2 YFSETQ. There are 13 residues in the CDR3. The CDR3 DNA reads as TGCGCCAGCAGCCTAGGACTGGAACCTGGCTACACCTTC. Protein: CASSLGLEPGYTF.

This clone was detected once. V and J are TRBV5-1 and TRBJ1-2; the match to TRBD1 covers 10 bases. Germline CDR1 is SGHRS and CDR2 is YFSETQ. The CDR3 contains 15 residues. The V gene end was trimmed by 2 bases and the J gene end by 8 bases; junction bases not matched to a gene: 9. Written as DNA, the CDR3 is TGCGCCAGCAGCTTAGAAGGACAGGGGGTTCGCGGCTACACCTTC. Its protein product is CASSLEGQGVRGYTF.